Described below is a single T cell receptor (beta chain) sequence and its context. What it binds is not known. The sample is drawn from a study of cytomegalovirus exposure and HLA in healthy donors. V was cut by 1 base and J by 4 bases, with 10 bases left in between. CDR3 size: 14 residues. Germline CDR1 MNHEY, CDR2 SVGAGI. TCRdb's table, derived via immunoSEQ multiplex PCR, lists solely in-frame clones and lacks some. The sample records about 160,000 clones, about nine tenths being singletons. Study conclusions and caveats: A few of the chains that were CMV-associated were confirmed in vitro to be specific for CMV antigens. Among TCR beta chains, those listed as cytomegalovirus-associated numbered more than 150.

The TCR was taken from a young woman in good health and CMV-seropositive. The chain uses TRBV6-5 and TRBJ1-1, with a possible D match to TRBD1 (6 bases). Input material: PBMCs. The CDR3 region has the DNA TGTGCCAGCAGTTACTTAGGGGGGGGCACTGAAGCTTTCTTT. Protein product: CASSYLGGGTEAFF.